A single sample is the source of the 22 T cell receptor beta chains below, sequenced in a study of blood T cell repertoires in COVID-19. Profiled with immunoSEQ multiplex PCR; TCRdb holds only in-frame clones, not every one. The sample contains hundreds of thousands of clones, roughly 90% of which appear only once. The material sequenced was peripheral blood. These receptors were obtained from a man between 60 and 70 years old who had recovered from COVID-19.

This clone was recorded a few times. This rearrangement joins TRBV6-5 to TRBJ2-4; maybe TRBD1 (6 bases). V dropped 4 bases and J dropped 2 bases, with 15 bases sitting between them. The germline V gene has CDR1 MNHEY and CDR2 SVGAGI. This CDR3 is 16 amino acids long. CDR3 DNA sequence: TGTGCCAGCAGTTCGGGGACACCAAAAACCAAAAACATTCAGTACTTC. Translating gives CASSSGTPKTKNIQYF.

In its sample, this clone was seen a few times. V and J are TRBV19 and TRBJ1-1; TRBD1 might be the D (5 bases). Trimming took 11 bases from V and 0 from J, leaving 13 bases between them. This CDR3 contains 13 residues. Germline CDR1 LNHDA, CDR2 SQIVND (reference sequence). The CDR3 sequence: CAAEQVMNTEAFF. The DNA of the CDR3 is TGTGCCGCCGAACAGGTTATGAACACTGAAGCTTTCTTT.

The chain recombines TRBV6-5 with TRBJ2-7, with D maybe TRBD1 (6 bases). From germline, CDR1 is MNHEY and CDR2 SVGAGI. V was clipped by 7 bases and J by 0 bases, with 13 bases between them. CDR3 length: 14 residues. This CDR3 is CASTPGTISYEQYF. CDR3 coding DNA: TGTGCCAGCACACCCGGGACAATCTCCTACGAGCAGTACTTC.

The V call is TRBV9, the J call TRBJ2-3; weak D call: TRBD1 (6 bases). The germline V gene encodes CDR1 SGDLS and CDR2 YYNGEE. V was cut by 3 bases and J by 2 bases, with 10 bases left in between. The length of the CDR3 is 14 residues. CDR3 residues: CASSGQDDTDTQYF. The CDR3 DNA reads TGTGCCAGCAGCGGACAGGACGACACAGATACGCAGTATTTT. The full variable domain, rest sourced from reference TRBV9 and TRBJ2-3, is DSGVTQTPKHLITATGQRVTLRCSPRSGDLSVYWYQQSLDQGLQFLIQYYNGEERAKGNILERFSAQQFPDLHSELNLSSLELGDSALYFCASSGQDDTDTQYFGPGTRLTVL.

V and J are TRBV19 and TRBJ2-3; weak D call: TRBD2 (6 bases). V shed 5 bases and J shed 2 bases, with 11 bases lying between them. The CDR3 consists of 14 residues. In germline, CDR1 is LNHDA, CDR2 SQIVND (reference sequence). The CDR3 protein is CASSRREPTDTQYF. CDR3 DNA: TGTGCCAGTAGTCGGAGGGAGCCCACAGATACGCAGTATTTT.

The V and J genes are TRBV5-1 and TRBJ2-7; no clear D gene. The CDR3 is 13 residues long. Trimming took off 0 bases at V and 3 bases at J, with 7 bases between the two ends. CDR1 and CDR2 (germline): SGHRS, YFSETQ. The DNA of the CDR3 is TGCGCCAGCAGCTTGGACTACTACTACGAGCAGTACTTC. Translation: CASSLDYYYEQYF.

The CDR3 DNA follows: TGTGCCAGTAGTATGTGGGGCAGCATGAACACTGAAGCTTTCTTT. Translation gives CASSMWGSMNTEAFF. J is TRBJ1-1 and V is TRBV19; possible D gene TRBD1, 5 bases. V gave up 3 bases and J gave up 0 bases, with 11 bases separating them. Germline V lookup: CDR1 LNHDA, CDR2 SQIVND (reference sequence). The CDR3 is 15 residues long.

The V call is TRBV5-4, the J call TRBJ2-7; tentative D call: TRBD2 (5 bases). The CDR3 length is 15 residues. Germline V gene lookup returns CDR1 SGHNT and CDR2 YYREEE (reference sequence). Trimming cost V 4 bases and J 2 bases, with 16 bases left between them. The DNA for the CDR3 is TGTGCCAGCAGCCGAATCGGGGAATTCGCCTACGAGCAGTACTTC. This sequence encodes CASSRIGEFAYEQYF.

CDR3 protein: CASSQRSTSETQYF. CDR3 in DNA: TGTGCCAGCAGCCAAAGATCGACTTCAGAGACCCAGTACTTC. V is TRBV3-1 (or the pseudogene TRBV3-2) and J is TRBJ2-5; D not resolved. Trimming pared 2 bases from V and 4 bases from J, leaving 11 bases between. The CDR3 runs to 14 residues. From germline, CDR1 is LGHDT and CDR2 YNNKEL (reference sequence).

The chain uses TRBV5-1 and TRBJ2-7; D gene unclear. The germline gives CDR1 SGHRS, CDR2 YFSETQ. The CDR3 runs to 15 residues. The V gene lost 4 bases and the J gene lost 0 bases, with 14 bases spanning the gap. The CDR3 reads CASSVAGSSSYEQYF. As DNA, the CDR3 is TGCGCCAGCAGCGTAGCCGGGTCCTCCTCCTACGAGCAGTACTTC.

The V gene is TRBV6-5, the J gene TRBJ1-5; a possible D gene is TRBD1 (6 bases). The V gene lost 2 bases and the J gene lost 4 bases, with 9 bases spanning the gap. This CDR3 has 14 residues. Germline V gene data show CDR1 as MNHEY and CDR2 as SVGAGI. The CDR3, as DNA: TGTGCCAGCAGTTACGGGGGCTCTAATCAGCCCCAGCATTTT. Its translation: CASSYGGSNQPQHF.

The chain employs TRBV29-1 and TRBJ1-2, with D unresolved. The CDR3 sequence is 11 residues long. V lost 2 bases to trimming and J lost 3 bases, with 4 bases between them. In germline, CDR1 is SQVTM, CDR2 ANQGSEA. As DNA, the CDR3 is TGCAGCGTTGAACAGTACTATGGCTACACCTTC. Translation: CSVEQYYGYTF.

The chain employs TRBV19 and TRBJ2-6; D gene uncertain. The germline V gene has CDR1 LNHDA and CDR2 SQIVND (reference sequence). CDR3 size: 16 residues. The V end was cut by 3 bases, the J end by 4 bases, with 13 bases between. The CDR3 reads CASSIVQSPGANVLTF. In DNA, the CDR3 is TGTGCCAGTAGTATCGTACAGAGCCCAGGGGCCAACGTCCTGACTTTC.

This clone is a singleton in its sample. The chain joins TRBV7-3 to TRBJ2-7; 10 nucleotides align to TRBD2. V dropped 4 bases and J dropped 2; count of bases not matched to a gene: 5. Germline V gives CDR1 SGHTA, CDR2 FQGTGA. The CDR3 runs to 15 residues. In DNA, the CDR3 is TGTGCCAGCAGCTCTAGAGCGGGAGGGCCCTACGAGCAGTACTTC. Its protein is CASSSRAGGPYEQYF.

The chain carries TRBV7-8 and TRBJ2-3; D unresolved. CDR3 size: 13 residues. V shed 5 bases and J shed 0 bases, with 6 bases lying between them. CDR1 is SGHVS, CDR2 FQNEAQ, per germline. The CDR3 coding sequence is TGTGCCAGCAGCCTCATTAGCACAGATACGCAGTATTTT. Translated, it gives CASSLISTDTQYF.

The chain couples TRBV5-1 to TRBJ2-5, with D perhaps TRBD1 (6 bases). V dropped 4 bases and J dropped 1 base, with 11 bases sitting between them. From germline, CDR1 is SGHRS and CDR2 YFSETQ. The CDR3 spans 14 residues. CDR3 amino acids: CASSQQGSQETQYF. The CDR3 bases are TGCGCCAGCAGCCAACAGGGCAGCCAAGAGACCCAGTACTTC.

The CDR3 reads CASTPGGSNQPQHF. DNA of the CDR3: TGTGCCAGTACCCCGGGGGGTAGCAATCAGCCCCAGCATTTT. V and J are TRBV19 and TRBJ1-5; perhaps TRBD1 as D (5 bases). The CDR3 length is 14 residues. The V end was cut by 7 bases, the J end by 0 bases, with 10 bases between. Germline V gives CDR1 LNHDA, CDR2 SQIVND (reference sequence).

The V call is TRBV6-1, the J call TRBJ2-7; D not certain. Trimming shortened V by 1 base and J by 5 bases, and 3 bases separated the two germline ends. CDR3 length: 11 amino acids. Germline CDR1 is MNHNS and CDR2 is SASEGT. CDR3 residues: CASSEGDEQYF. CDR3 DNA: TGTGCCAGCAGTGAAGGAGACGAGCAGTACTTC.

This clone has only one observation. The chain couples TRBV5-4 to TRBJ2-5, with D uncertain. CDR3 length equals 12 residues. Germline V CDR1 and CDR2: SGHNT, YYREEE (reference sequence). V dropped 0 bases and J dropped 4 bases, with 4 bases sitting between them. The CDR3 nucleotides read TGTGCCAGCAGCTTGGTGAGAGAGACCCAGTACTTC. It translates to CASSLVRETQYF. Filled out from reference TRBV5-4 and TRBJ2-5, the complete variable domain reads ETGVTQSPTHLIKTRGQQVTLRCSSQSGHNTVSWYQQALGQGPQFIFQYYREEENGRGNFPPRFSGLQFPNYSSELNVNALELDDSALYLCASSLVRETQYFGPGTRLLVL.

The chain carries TRBV3-1 (or the pseudogene TRBV3-2) and TRBJ2-7, with D maybe TRBD2 (5 bases). The ends were cut back, 4 bases at V and 4 bases at J, with 8 bases in the middle. The CDR3 runs to 12 residues. CDR1 is LGHDT, CDR2 YNNKEL, per germline (reference sequence). In DNA form, the CDR3 reads TGTGCCAGCAGCCGTGAGGGTTACGAGCAGTACTTC. Translation gives CASSREGYEQYF.

This sequence joins TRBV5-4 and TRBJ1-2, with D possibly matching TRBD1 (5 bases). The V gene lost 5 bases and the J gene lost 5 bases, with 16 bases spanning the gap. The CDR3 sequence is 14 residues long. CDR1 and CDR2 from the germline V gene are SGHNT and YYREEE (reference sequence). This CDR3 is CASSTTAATYGYTF. The CDR3, as DNA: TGTGCCAGCAGTACGACAGCCGCCACTTATGGCTACACCTTC. Full variable domain (outside the CDR3, taken from reference TRBV5-4 and TRBJ1-2): ETGVTQSPTHLIKTRGQQVTLRCSSQSGHNTVSWYQQALGQGPQFIFQYYREEENGRGNFPPRFSGLQFPNYSSELNVNALELDDSALYLCASSTTAATYGYTFGSGTRLTVV.

This rearrangement joins TRBV6-2 or TRBV6-3 to TRBJ1-3; perhaps TRBD1 as D (5 bases). The CDR3 loop spans 15 amino acids. The V end lost 5 bases, the J end lost 0 bases, and 11 bases lay between the germline ends. Germline CDR1 is MNHEY and CDR2 is SVGEGT. The CDR3 protein is CASSAGPDSGNTIYF. The CDR3 nucleotides read TGTGCCAGCAGTGCGGGGCCGGACTCTGGAAACACCATATATTTT.